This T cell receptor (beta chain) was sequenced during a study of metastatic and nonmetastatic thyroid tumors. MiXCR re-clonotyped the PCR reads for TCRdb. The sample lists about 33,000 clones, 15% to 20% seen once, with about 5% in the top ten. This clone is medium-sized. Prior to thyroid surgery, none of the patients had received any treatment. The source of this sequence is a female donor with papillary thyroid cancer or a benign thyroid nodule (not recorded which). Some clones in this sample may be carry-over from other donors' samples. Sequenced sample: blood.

The CDR3 loop is CASSLLESSYEQYF. The CDR3 DNA reads as TGTGCCAGCAGTTTATTAGAGAGCTCCTACGAGCAGTACTTC. The gene calls are TRBV28 and TRBJ2-7, with D unresolved. The germline CDR1 and CDR2 sequences are MDHEN and SYDVKM. V shed 1 base and J shed 0 bases, with 7 bases lying between them. This CDR3 region has 14 residues.